The source of this T cell receptor beta chain is a study of CD8 T cells in ankylosing spondylitis. The study, taken as a whole, reports: Matched ankylosing spondylitis synovial fluid reportedly showed significant enrichment of disease-linked clones. Disease-linked clones bore a CD8+ phenotype and were relatively rare in peripheral blood. Both synovial fluid and blood in reactive arthritis had previously been reported to carry some motif variants. For ankylosing spondylitis blood, a TCR beta motif of 7 to 9 highly homologous variants appeared characteristic.

Notes on this clonotype: Its antigen is still unknown.

As the method for making TCR beta libraries, quantitative 5'-RACE with molecular barcodes was used. MiXCR, run by TCRdb on the 5' RACE reads, gives a single entry per CDR3 protein. Of approximately 500,000 distinct CDR3 sequences listed, about an eighth are singletons. This TCR derives from a male donor with ankylosing spondylitis. Material: blood, either unsorted or a sorted T cell fraction (not recorded which).

This chain's CDR3 is CASSPGSATGVNEQYV. The DNA of the CDR3 is TGTGCCAGCAGCCCAGGCTCCGCGACAGGGGTTAACGAGCAGTACGTC. The chain carries TRBV7-8 and TRBJ2-7, with 8 bases identical to TRBD1. CDR1 SGHVS and CDR2 FQNEAQ come from the germline V gene. This CDR3 is 16 amino acids long. V shed 5 bases, J shed 5 bases, and the junction held 14 bases outside the gene matches.